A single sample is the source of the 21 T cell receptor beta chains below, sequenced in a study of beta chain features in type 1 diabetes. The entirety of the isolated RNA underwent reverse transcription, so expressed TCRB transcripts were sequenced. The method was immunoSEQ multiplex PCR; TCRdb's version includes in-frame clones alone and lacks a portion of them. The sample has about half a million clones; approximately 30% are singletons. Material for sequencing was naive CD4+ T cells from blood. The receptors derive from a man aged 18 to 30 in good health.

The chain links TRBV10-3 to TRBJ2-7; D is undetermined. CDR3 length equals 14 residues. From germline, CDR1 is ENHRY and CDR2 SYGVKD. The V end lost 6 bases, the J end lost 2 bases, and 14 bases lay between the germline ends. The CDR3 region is CAISPQAPTYEQYF. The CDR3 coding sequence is TGTGCCATCAGCCCCCAGGCGCCAACCTACGAGCAGTACTTC.

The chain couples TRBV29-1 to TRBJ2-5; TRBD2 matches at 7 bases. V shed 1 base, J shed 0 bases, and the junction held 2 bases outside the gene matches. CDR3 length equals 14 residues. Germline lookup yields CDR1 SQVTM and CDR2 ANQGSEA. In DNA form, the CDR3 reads TGCAGCGTTGAAGCGGGAGGAGACCAAGAGACCCAGTACTTC. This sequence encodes CSVEAGGDQETQYF.

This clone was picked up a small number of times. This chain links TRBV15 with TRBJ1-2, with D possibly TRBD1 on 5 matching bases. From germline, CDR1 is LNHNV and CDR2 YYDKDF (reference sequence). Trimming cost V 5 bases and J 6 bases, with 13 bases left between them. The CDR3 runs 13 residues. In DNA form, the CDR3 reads TGTGCCACCAGCCCGATCGGGGGGAATGGCTACACCTTC. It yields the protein CATSPIGGNGYTF. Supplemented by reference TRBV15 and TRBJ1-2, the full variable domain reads DAMVIQNPRYQVTQFGKPVTLSCSQTLNHNVMYWYQQKSSQAPKLLFHYYDKDFNNEADTPDNFQSRRPNTSFCFLDIRSPGLGDTAMYLCATSPIGGNGYTFGSGTRLTVV.

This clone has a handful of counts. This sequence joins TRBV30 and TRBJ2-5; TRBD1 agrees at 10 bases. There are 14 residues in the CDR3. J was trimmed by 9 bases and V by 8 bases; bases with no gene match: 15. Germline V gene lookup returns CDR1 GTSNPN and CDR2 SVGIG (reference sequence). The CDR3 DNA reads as TGTGCCGGAACAGATGGGGACAGGGGAAAGGCCCAGTACTTC. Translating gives CAGTDGDRGKAQYF.

The CDR3 spells CAIGTGGESGANVLTF. CDR3 coding DNA: TGTGCCATAGGGACAGGGGGCGAGTCTGGGGCCAACGTCCTGACTTTC. J is TRBJ2-6 and V is TRBV10-3, with 12 bases identical to TRBD1. The length of the CDR3 is 16 residues. J was trimmed by 1 base and V by 9 bases; bases with no gene match: 4. Germline V CDR1 and CDR2: ENHRY, SYGVKD.

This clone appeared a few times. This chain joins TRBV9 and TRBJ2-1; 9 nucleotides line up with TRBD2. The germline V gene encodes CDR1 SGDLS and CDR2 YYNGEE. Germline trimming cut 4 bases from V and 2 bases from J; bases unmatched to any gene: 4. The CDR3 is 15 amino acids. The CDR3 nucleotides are TGTGCCAGCAGCCGACTAGCGGAGACCTACAATGAGCAGTTCTTC. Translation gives CASSRLAETYNEQFF.

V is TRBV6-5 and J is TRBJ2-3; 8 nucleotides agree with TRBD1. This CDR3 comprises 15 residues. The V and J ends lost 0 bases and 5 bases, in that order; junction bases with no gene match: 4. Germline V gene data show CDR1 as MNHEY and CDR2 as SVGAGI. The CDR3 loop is CASSYSVTGVDTQYF. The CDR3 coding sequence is TGTGCCAGCAGTTACTCGGTGACAGGGGTAGATACGCAGTATTTT.

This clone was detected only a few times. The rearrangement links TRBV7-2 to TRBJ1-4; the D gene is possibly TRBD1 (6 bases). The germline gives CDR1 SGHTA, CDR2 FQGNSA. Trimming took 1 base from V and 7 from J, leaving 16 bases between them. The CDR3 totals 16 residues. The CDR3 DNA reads TGTGCCAGCAGCTTAGAACGTCCGGGGGCCGGTGAAAAACTGTTTTTT. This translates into CASSLERPGAGEKLFF.

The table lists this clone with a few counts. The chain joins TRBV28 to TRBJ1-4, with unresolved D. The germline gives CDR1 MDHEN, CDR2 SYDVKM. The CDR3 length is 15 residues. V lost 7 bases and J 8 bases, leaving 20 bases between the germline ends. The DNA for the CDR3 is TGTGCCAGCACCTCCCTTTATCTCTTGGGCGAAAAACTGTTTTTT. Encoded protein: CASTSLYLLGEKLFF.

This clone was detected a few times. CDR3: CASSVARTSSEQYF. In DNA form, the CDR3 reads TGTGCCAGCAGCGTGGCCCGGACTAGTAGCGAGCAGTACTTC. This rearrangement joins TRBV5-4 to TRBJ2-7; the match to TRBD2 covers 7 bases. CDR1 is SGHNT, CDR2 YYREEE, per germline (reference sequence). Trimming cost V 4 bases and J 6 bases; bases outside gene matches: 10. CDR3 length: 14 residues.

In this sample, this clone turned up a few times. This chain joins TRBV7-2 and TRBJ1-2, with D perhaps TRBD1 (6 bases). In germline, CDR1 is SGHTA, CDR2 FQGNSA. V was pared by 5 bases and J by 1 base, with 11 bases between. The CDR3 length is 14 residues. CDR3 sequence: CASSTDSYNYGYTF. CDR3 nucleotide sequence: TGTGCCAGCAGCACGGACAGTTATAACTATGGCTACACCTTC.

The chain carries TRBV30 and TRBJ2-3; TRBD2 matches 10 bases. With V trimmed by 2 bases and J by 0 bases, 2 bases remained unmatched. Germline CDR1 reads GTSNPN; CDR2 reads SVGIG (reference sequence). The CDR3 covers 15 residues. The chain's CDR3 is CAWSPLAGSTDTQYF. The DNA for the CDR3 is TGTGCCTGGAGTCCACTAGCGGGAAGCACAGATACGCAGTATTTT.

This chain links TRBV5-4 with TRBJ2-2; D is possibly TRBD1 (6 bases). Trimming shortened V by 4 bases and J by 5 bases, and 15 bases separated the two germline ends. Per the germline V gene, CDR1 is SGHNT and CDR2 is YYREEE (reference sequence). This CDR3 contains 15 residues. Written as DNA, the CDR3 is TGTGCCAGCAGCCCTAGACAGGCGAGGACCGGGGAGCTGTTTTTT. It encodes CASSPRQARTGELFF.

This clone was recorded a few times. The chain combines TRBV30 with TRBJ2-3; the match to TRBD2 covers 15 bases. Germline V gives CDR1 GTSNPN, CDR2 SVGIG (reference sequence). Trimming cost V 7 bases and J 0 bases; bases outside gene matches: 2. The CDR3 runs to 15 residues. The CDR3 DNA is TGTGCCTTCGGACTAGCGGGAGGGAGCACAGATACGCAGTATTTT. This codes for CAFGLAGGSTDTQYF.

CDR3 amino acids: CASSPRKRVAFESEQYF. The DNA for the CDR3 is TGTGCCAGCAGCCCCCGGAAAAGGGTGGCCTTCGAGAGCGAGCAGTACTTC. The V and J genes are TRBV5-6 and TRBJ2-7, with D unresolved. Looked up from germline, CDR1 is SGHDT and CDR2 is YYEEEE. The germline V and J ends were trimmed by 4 bases and 6 bases, with 26 bases remaining between them. This CDR3 has 17 amino acids.

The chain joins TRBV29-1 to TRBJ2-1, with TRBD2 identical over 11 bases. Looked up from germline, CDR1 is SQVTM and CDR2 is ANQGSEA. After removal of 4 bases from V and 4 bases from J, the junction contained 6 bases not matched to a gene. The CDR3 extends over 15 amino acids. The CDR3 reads CSVALAGGLYNEQFF. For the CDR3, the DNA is TGCAGCGTTGCGCTAGCGGGAGGCCTTTACAATGAGCAGTTCTTC.

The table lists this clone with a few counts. CDR3 loop: CAWIKDAAFDGYTF. In nucleotides, the CDR3 is TGTGCCTGGATTAAGGACGCCGCGTTCGATGGCTACACCTTC. V is TRBV30 and J is TRBJ1-2; no clear D. V was cut by 4 bases and J by 6 bases, with 18 bases left in between. Germline CDR1 is GTSNPN and CDR2 is SVGIG (reference sequence). The CDR3 is made up of 14 amino acids.

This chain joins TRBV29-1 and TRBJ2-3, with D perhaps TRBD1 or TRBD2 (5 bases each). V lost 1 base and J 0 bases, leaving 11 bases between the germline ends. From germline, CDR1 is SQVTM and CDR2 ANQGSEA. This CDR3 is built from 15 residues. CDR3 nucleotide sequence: TGCAGCGTTGAAGGGGGGAGAAGGAGCACAGATACGCAGTATTTT. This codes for CSVEGGRRSTDTQYF.

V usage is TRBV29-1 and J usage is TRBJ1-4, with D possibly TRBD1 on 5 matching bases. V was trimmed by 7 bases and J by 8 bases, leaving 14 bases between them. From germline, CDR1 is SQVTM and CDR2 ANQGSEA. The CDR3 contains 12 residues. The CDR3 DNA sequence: TGCAGCGCGGACACCCTTCAGGAAAAACTGTTTTTT. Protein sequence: CSADTLQEKLFF.

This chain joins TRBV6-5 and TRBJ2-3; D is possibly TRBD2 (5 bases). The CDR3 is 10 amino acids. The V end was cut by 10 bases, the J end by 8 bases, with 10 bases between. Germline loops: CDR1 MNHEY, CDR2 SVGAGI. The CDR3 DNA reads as TGTGCCACCACGAGGGTTACGCAGTATTTT. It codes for CATTRVTQYF.

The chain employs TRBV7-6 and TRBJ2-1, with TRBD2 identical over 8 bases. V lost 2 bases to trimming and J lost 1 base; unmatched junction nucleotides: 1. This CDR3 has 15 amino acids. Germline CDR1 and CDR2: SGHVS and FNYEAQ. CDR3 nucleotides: TGTGCCAGCAGCTTACTAGCGGGTTCCTACAATGAGCAGTTCTTC. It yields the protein CASSLLAGSYNEQFF.